This T cell receptor (beta chain) was identified in a study of T cell repertoires in cytomegalovirus infection. Study background: From public TCR beta signatures came an indication of both CMV infection and matching HLA type.

The CDR3 length is 14 residues. The V and J ends lost 1 base and 5 bases, in that order; junction bases with no gene match: 2. Remarks on this clonotype: Its antigen is still unknown.

Study findings and constraints: The study found HLA-C-restricted CMV-specific TCR beta clonotypes dominating the ex vivo response.

TCRdb reprocessed the reads with MiXCR, giving one entry per CDR3 protein. Of fewer than 300,000 distinct CDR3 sequences detected, about 23% appear once; the ten largest clones hold approximately 13%. Specimen: PBMCs. This chain joins TRBV12-3 or TRBV12-4 and TRBJ2-7; 10 bases are a match to TRBD1. The origin of this receptor is a human donor in good health (CMV status not recorded). Some clones in this sample may be carry-over from other donors' samples. CDR3 loop: CASSLGQGANEQYF. The CDR3, as DNA: TGTGCCAGCAGTTTAGGACAGGGGGCGAACGAGCAGTACTTC.